These 6 T cell receptor beta chains were all obtained from the same sample, sequenced in a study of cytomegalovirus exposure and HLA in healthy donors. PCR used 60 Vbeta primers and 13 Jbeta primers. Data came from immunoSEQ multiplex PCR; TCRdb stores just in-frame clones and leaves some out. This repertoire shows 83,000 or so clones, approximately 80% found once; its top ten account for around 1.8%. The sequencing input was PBMCs. These receptors were taken from a woman between 25 and 40 years old in good health and CMV-seronegative.

V and J are TRBV30 and TRBJ2-5, with TRBD2 matching over 9 bases. V trimming: 3 bases; J trimming: 5 bases; junction bases outside the gene matches: 19. Per the germline V gene, CDR1 is GTSNPN and CDR2 is SVGIG (reference sequence). This CDR3 has 18 residues. This chain's CDR3 is CAWRLTGLAGNWGETQYF. The CDR3 DNA is TGTGCCTGGAGATTGACGGGGCTAGCGGGAAACTGGGGCGAGACCCAGTACTTC. Full variable domain (missing parts from reference TRBV30 and TRBJ2-5): SQTIHQWPATLVQPVGSPLSLECTVEGTSNPNLYWYRQAAGRGLQLLFYSVGIGQISSEVPQNLSASRPQDRQFILSSKKLLLSDSGFYLCAWRLTGLAGNWGETQYFGPGTRLLVL.

The chain recombines TRBV6-6 with TRBJ2-6, with D hard to call. V lost 2 bases to trimming and J lost 0 bases, with 5 bases between them. Germline CDR1 MNHNY, CDR2 SVGAGI (reference sequence). The CDR3 extends over 15 amino acids. CDR3 residues: CASSYSSSGANVLTF. In DNA, the CDR3 is TGTGCCAGCAGTTACAGTAGCTCTGGGGCCAACGTCCTGACTTTC.

Only a few counts were recorded for this clone. This rearrangement joins TRBV6-1 to TRBJ2-7; D is perhaps TRBD2 (5 bases). Per germline, CDR1 MNHNS and CDR2 SASEGT. The V end lost 6 bases, the J end lost 5 bases, and 17 bases lay between the germline ends. This CDR3 has 14 residues. This chain's CDR3 is CASRGRGPRDEQYF. The CDR3 DNA reads as TGTGCCAGCAGGGGGAGAGGTCCGCGCGACGAGCAGTACTTC.

The V and J genes are TRBV28 and TRBJ2-1, with 8 bases lining up with TRBD2. The CDR3 covers 16 residues. Germline values: CDR1 MDHEN, CDR2 SYDVKM. Trimming cost V 2 bases and J 7 bases; bases outside gene matches: 10. The CDR3 nucleotides are TGTGCCAGCAGTTTAGACGGAGCGGGAGTCTGGAATGAGCAGTTCTTC. Its translation is CASSLDGAGVWNEQFF.

This chain joins TRBV11-2 and TRBJ2-5, with 8 nucleotides matching TRBD2. From germline, CDR1 is SGHAT and CDR2 FQNNGV. The length of the CDR3 is 18 residues. V gave up 2 bases and J gave up 1 base; unmatched junction bases: 12. For the CDR3, the DNA is TGTGCCAGCAGCTTAATCCAGCGGGAGTCGGGTTCCCAAGAGACCCAGTACTTC. Translated: CASSLIQRESGSQETQYF. Full variable domain (rest looked up from reference TRBV11-2 and TRBJ2-5): EAGVAQSPRYKIIEKRQSVAFWCNPISGHATLYWYQQILGQGPKLLIQFQNNGVVDDSQLPKDRFSAERLKGVDSTLKIQPAKLEDSAVYLCASSLIQRESGSQETQYFGPGTRLLVL.

J is TRBJ1-1 and V is TRBV19, with 7 positions matching TRBD1. Trimming cost V 3 bases and J 4 bases; bases outside gene matches: 5. From germline, CDR1 is LNHDA and CDR2 SQIVND (reference sequence). CDR3 size: 14 residues. The chain's CDR3 is CASSIMSGGTEAFF. Written as DNA, the CDR3 is TGTGCCAGTAGTATCATGTCAGGGGGCACTGAAGCTTTCTTT. Looking up the rest from reference TRBV19 and TRBJ1-1 gives the full variable domain: DGGITQSPKYLFRKEGQNVTLSCEQNLNHDAMYWYRQDPGQGLRLIYYSQIVNDFQKGDIAEGYSVSREKKESFPLTVTSAQKNPTAFYLCASSIMSGGTEAFFGQGTRLTVV.